This TCR beta chain is from a study of T-cell reconstitution after alpha-beta-depleted transplantation in children (dated by TCRdb to the mid-2010s). Some background on the complete study: Using TCR repertoire profiling, the study followed T-cell immune reconstitution in a quantitative way in children after TCRalphabeta/CD19-depleted allogeneic hematopoietic cell transplantation. General study outcomes and caveats: In some patients, high TCRbeta diversity at day 60 was attributed to recipient T cells and intrathymic progenitors that had survived conditioning. The frequencies of hyperexpanded clones fell over the following months, and after one year, T-cell counts and TCRbeta diversity were mostly attributed to newly produced T cells. The apparently early recovery of alphabetaT-cell counts about two months after transplant reportedly depended on only several hundred rapidly expanded clones that came from non-depleted graft cells.

The treatment or condition label, as the study defines it: allogeneic hematopoietic cell transplantation with graft depleted of TCRalphabeta T cells and CD19 B cells. The children who served as transplant recipients had been given grafts of TCRalphabeta/CD19-depleted allogeneic hematopoietic cells. Preparation of the library involved PCR. Sequencing was performed on an Illumina HiSeq 2500. TCR libraries were prepared with molecular barcoding, using unique molecular identifiers to normalize TCRbeta repertoire quantification. The public sequencing data were trimmed at Q25 with fastp and processed into clonotypes with MiXCR by TCRdb, which kept only in-frame beta chains. Rows with a matching CDR3 protein are joined into one entry that keeps the most common DNA and genes. A total of some 140,000 distinct CDR3 sequences appear in this sample, roughly 10% of them only once. The top ten clonotypes cover 24% of the sample.

Per the germline V gene, MNHEY is the CDR1 and SVGEGT is the CDR2. Including cysteine and phenylalanine, the CDR3 has 20 amino acids. Only the CDR3 part of the read is kept: 60 bases, read in frame from the first base. Trimming takes 6 bases off V and 4 bases off J; junction bases not matched to a gene: 21. This clonotype was counted between two and nine times. The target of this receptor is not known. Per-base quality was not reported, and no clone a single base away is much larger than it. This clonotype was sampled from a girl younger than two who had a stem cell transplant for combined immunodeficiency, so the T cells may come from the graft donor. Rearrangement joined TRBV6-2 or TRBV6-3 to TRBJ2-1; 10 junctional bases match TRBD2. Sequences were derived from PBMCs, mostly from graft donor cells, sampled 180 days after TCRalphabeta/CD19-depleted stem cell transplant. The nucleotide sequence reads TGTGCCAGCAGAAACCGGGACAGATTCTTAGCGGGGGGTTTTTACAATGAGCAGTTCTTC. Translated, it gives CASRNRDRFLAGGFYNEQFF.